A single sample gave rise to the 13 T cell receptor beta chains below, sequenced in a study of glioma-infiltrating T cells. TCR alpha and beta CDR3 regions were amplified from RNA using iRepertoire nested multiplex PCR. In TCRdb, the multiplex PCR reads were re-called with MiXCR into one record per CDR3 protein. The sample comprises about 190,000 distinct CDR3 sequences, about 31% of which are singletons, and over 20% rests with the top ten. The specimen was glioma tissue, nonneoplastic brain tissue, or PBMCs (not recorded which). These receptor sequences come from a human donor with low-grade glioma or glioblastoma, undergoing nonglioma brain surgery, or in good health (not recorded which).

Worth noting for this clonotype: This sequence may be a read error, since a much larger clone differs from it by one base. The J gene is TRBJ1-2, the V gene TRBV10-2; D remains ambiguous. The length of the CDR3 is 16 residues. CDR1 is WSHSY, CDR2 SAAADI, per germline. The CDR3: CASSEGVTTVFCGDTF. The CDR3 DNA reads as TGTGCCAGCAGTGAGGGTGTTACGACGGTTTTCTGTGGCGACACCTTC.

This clonotype was seen many times. At one of its ends the junction is not consistent with the germline gene, which may arise from a read error. V usage is TRBV6-1 and J usage is TRBJ2-1; the match to TRBD2 covers 8 bases. The germline CDR1 and CDR2 sequences are MNHNS and SASEGT. This CDR3 region has 12 residues. CDR3 sequence: CASSEVGTSSLF. In DNA form, the CDR3 reads TGTGCCAGCAGTGAAGTGGGGACTAGTAGTCTCTTC.

The chain employs TRBV4-1 and TRBJ2-1; D may be TRBD1 (5 bases). Germline loops: CDR1 MGHRA, CDR2 YSYEKL. This CDR3 is built from 16 residues. Trimming took off 1 base at V and 7 bases at J, with 17 bases between the two ends. The CDR3 spells CASSQVPGLGLNEQFF. The CDR3 DNA reads TGCGCCAGCAGCCAAGTTCCAGGGTTGGGTCTGAATGAGCAGTTCTTC.

There are many counts of this clonotype. The gene calls are TRBV27 and TRBJ1-1; 7 positions match TRBD1. The germline V gene encodes CDR1 MNHEY and CDR2 SMNVEV (reference sequence). There are 14 residues in the CDR3. V lost 3 bases to trimming and J lost 3 bases; unmatched junction nucleotides: 4. The chain's CDR3 is CASSLTGMYTEAFF. The CDR3 bases are TGTGCCAGCAGTTTGACAGGGATGTACACTGAAGCTTTCTTT.

This clonotype appeared many times. The chain recombines TRBV19 with TRBJ1-3, with a weak D call TRBD1 (5 bases). Germline lookup yields CDR1 LNHDA and CDR2 SQIVND (reference sequence). Trimming removed 5 bases from V and 4 bases from J, with 18 bases in between. The CDR3 has 16 amino acids. The CDR3 sequence: CASSPGGHSGGNTIYF. DNA of the CDR3: TGTGCCAGTAGTCCTGGGGGTCACTCCGGCGGAAACACCATATATTTT. Based on the CDR3 plus reference TRBV19 and TRBJ1-3, the full variable domain is DGGITQSPKYLFRKEGQNVTLSCEQNLNHDAMYWYRQDPGQGLRLIYYSQIVNDFQKGDIAEGYSVSREKKESFPLTVTSAQKNPTAFYLCASSPGGHSGGNTIYFGEGSWLTVV.

This clonotype was observed a few times. The chain links TRBV7-9 to TRBJ2-7, with TRBD1 matching 7 bases. V was clipped by 5 bases and J by 2 bases; unmatched bases: 9. The CDR3 runs 15 residues. In germline, CDR1 is SEHNR, CDR2 FQNEAQ (reference sequence). The CDR3 is CASSDRQGATYEQYF. Here the CDR3 DNA reads TGTGCCAGCAGCGATCGACAGGGCGCTACCTACGAGCAGTACTTC.

A single count supports this clonotype. The chain is built from TRBV15 and TRBJ2-1; TRBD1 agrees at 7 bases. The V gene's germline CDR1 is LNHNV and CDR2 YYDKDF (reference sequence). The CDR3 has 15 amino acids. The junction had 3 bases not matched to a gene; V was cut back by 1 base and J by 3 bases. This chain's CDR3 is CATSRGQGDYNEQFF. As DNA, the CDR3 is TGTGCCACCAGCAGAGGACAGGGTGACTACAATGAGCAGTTCTTC.

This clonotype was recorded many times. The chain links TRBV29-1 to TRBJ2-7; D is perhaps TRBD1 or TRBD2 (5 bases each). The V and J ends lost 6 bases and 2 bases respectively, with 14 bases between them. Germline V CDR1 and CDR2: SQVTM, ANQGSEA. The CDR3 spans 13 residues. The CDR3 sequence is CSVGTVEAYEQYF. CDR3 nucleotide sequence: TGCAGCGTGGGGACGGTCGAAGCCTACGAGCAGTACTTC.

There are a few counts of this clonotype. The rearrangement joins TRBV7-9 to TRBJ2-5; D gene uncertain. The V gene lost 0 bases and the J gene lost 2 bases, with 10 bases spanning the gap. CDR1 and CDR2 from the germline V gene are SEHNR and FQNEAQ (reference sequence). This CDR3 spans 15 amino acids. This chain's CDR3 is CASSLAQLRQETQYF. The CDR3 region has the DNA TGTGCCAGCAGCTTAGCGCAGCTCAGACAAGAGACCCAGTACTTC.

Worth noting for this clonotype: This may arise from a read error, as a much more abundant clone is one base away. This rearrangement joins TRBV29-1 to TRBJ1-5; TRBD1 matches at 8 bases. The junction had 9 bases not matched to a gene; V was cut back by 6 bases and J by 5 bases. CDR1 and CDR2 from the germline V gene are SQVTM and ANQGSEA. CDR3 length: 14 residues. The CDR3 region is CSVATGGLYQPQHF. The CDR3 coding sequence is TGCAGCGTGGCAACAGGGGGATTGTATCAGCCCCAGCATTTT.

This clonotype has ten or more counts. The chain has TRBV7-2 and TRBJ2-1; TRBD2 matches 7 bases. The V gene end was trimmed by 6 bases and the J gene end by 4 bases; junction bases not matched to a gene: 9. Germline assignment: CDR1 SGHTA and CDR2 FQGNSA. The CDR3 has 15 residues. The CDR3 loop reads CASSQRDYLYNEQFF. The CDR3 DNA follows: TGTGCCAGCAGTCAAAGGGACTACCTTTACAATGAGCAGTTCTTC.

V gene TRBV6-2 or TRBV6-3 combines with J gene TRBJ2-5; the match to TRBD1 covers 7 bases. V lost 6 bases to trimming and J lost 8 bases; unmatched junction nucleotides: 9. Germline loops: CDR1 MNHEY, CDR2 SVGEGT. The CDR3 is 13 residues long. CDR3 sequence (DNA): TGTGCCAGCAGCTACAGGGGTCAATATACCCAGTACTTC. Encoded protein: CASSYRGQYTQYF.

At least ten counts were recorded for this clonotype. The chain couples TRBV7-2 to TRBJ2-3; TRBD2 matches at 10 bases. The V gene's germline CDR1 is SGHTA and CDR2 FQGNSA. The CDR3 loop spans 16 amino acids. The V segment lost 4 bases and the J segment 7 bases; nucleotides outside the gene matches: 11. In DNA form, the CDR3 reads TGTGCCAGCAGCTCGTTAACTAGCGGGAAAATATATACGCAGTATTTT. Translating it yields CASSSLTSGKIYTQYF. The variable domain in full, with the rest retrieved from reference TRBV7-2 and TRBJ2-3, is GAGVSQSPSNKVTEKGKDVELRCDPISGHTALYWYRQSLGQGLEFLIYFQGNSAPDKSGLPSDRFSAERTGGSVSTLTIQRTQQEDSAVYLCASSSLTSGKIYTQYFGPGTRLTVL.